This T cell receptor beta chain is from a study of blood T cell repertoires in COVID-19. Turning to the study itself: T cells, B-cell-depleted T cells, or PBMCs supplied cDNA or gDNA.

Germline assignment: CDR1 MNHEY and CDR2 SMNVEV (reference sequence). The length of the CDR3 is 15 residues. Between the trimmed V and J ends, which lost 4 bases and 0 bases, there was a span of 12 bases. Clones were sequenced by immunoSEQ multiplex PCR, and TCRdb holds only the in-frame ones, with some missing. The sample records about 220,000 clones, around 90% being singletons. This chain links TRBV27 with TRBJ1-2, with D possibly TRBD1 on 5 matching bases. The sequencing input was PBMCs or T cells enriched from blood (not recorded which). The sequence was collected from a woman in her forties or fifties with acute COVID-19. CDR3 DNA: TGTGCCAGCAGTTCCCGGGGGGGAGCTAACTATGGCTACACCTTC. Translating it yields CASSSRGGANYGYTF.